This entry is about one TCR beta chain. Its target is unknown. The method was immunoSEQ multiplex PCR; TCRdb's version includes in-frame clones alone and lacks a portion of them. The table lists some 42,000 clones, roughly four fifths of them singletons. These data are taken from a study of OX40 agonist ivuxolimab in advanced cancers. Study-wide context: Ivuxolimab, an agonistic anti-OX40 (CD134) antibody, was given to patients. Prior checkpoint blockade (anti-PD-1, anti-PD-L1 or anti-CTLA-4) was permitted; under 50% had it.

Study-level points and caveats: There was clonal expansion of CD4+ and CD8+ blood T cells by week 6 at 0.1 to 3.0 mg/kg. Certain nonresponding patients likewise had low normalized T-cell clonal expansion.

The CDR3 spans 16 residues. V was clipped by 2 bases and J by 0 bases, with 13 bases between them. Germline CDR1 reads SGHTA; CDR2 reads FQGTGA. This specimen was CD4+ or CD8+ T cells sorted from blood, taken in a trial of the OX40 agonist ivuxolimab. The clonotype originates from an adult with an advanced solid tumor such as melanoma, head and neck, liver or kidney cancer. The chain links TRBV7-3 to TRBJ1-1; D not resolved. The CDR3 spells CASSLGPGPMNTEAFF. Here the CDR3 DNA reads TGTGCCAGCAGCTTAGGTCCCGGCCCCATGAACACTGAAGCTTTCTTT.